The 13 T cell receptor beta chains listed next were all sequenced from one sample in a study of tumor-infiltrating lymphocytes in primary liver carcinoma. cDNA specific to TCR beta was made from 500 to 650 ng of total RNA, with a constant-region primer employed for priming. Researchers made the TCR beta libraries by running three nested multiplex PCR rounds with slightly modified ARM-PCR. For approximately 11 cycles apiece, the opening two PCR rounds ran with TRBV1-TRBV30 forward primers and a C-beta reverse primer. One entry per CDR3 protein, called by TCRdb with MiXCR from the multiplex PCR reads. The sample consists of about 200,000 distinct CDR3 sequences, 65% of them appearing once. Unsorted whole blood yielded blood RNA, and germline DNA was extracted as well. The sequencing sample was made of peripheral blood. Every receptor here comes from a woman aged 60-75 years with primary liver carcinoma and hepatitis B virus infection.

For this clonotype: The final CDR3 position lacks the conserved phenylalanine or tryptophan, pointing to a likely read error. This sequence joins TRBV7-8 and TRBJ1-1, with D tentatively TRBD1 (6 bases). The CDR3 is 17 amino acids. Germline V CDR1 and CDR2: SGHVS, FQNEAQ. The CDR3, as DNA: TGTGCCTGCAGCTTAACCGGGGGCAGGGGTTTAAGGACTGAAGCTTTCTCT. Encoded protein: CACSLTGGRGLRTEAFS.

At least ten counts were recorded for this clonotype. CDR3: CAISESGQLNTGELFF. Written as DNA, the CDR3 is TGTGCCATCAGTGAGTCGGGACAGCTGAACACCGGGGAGCTGTTTTTT. The chain combines TRBV10-3 with TRBJ2-2, with 7 bases lining up with TRBD1. Germline V gives CDR1 ENHRY, CDR2 SYGVKD. The V gene end was trimmed by 0 bases and the J gene end by 1 base; junction bases not matched to a gene: 2. This CDR3 is built from 16 residues.

Details on this clonotype: Germline is not matched at one junction end, which may reflect a read error. This rearrangement joins TRBV10-3 to TRBJ2-5; D not certain. Germline values: CDR1 ENHRY, CDR2 SYGVKD. The CDR3 length is 11 residues. CDR3 sequence reads: CDIRNQETQYF. Written as DNA, the CDR3 is TGTGACATCAGGAACCAAGAGACCCAGTACTTC.

The chain links TRBV5-1 to TRBJ1-5; D might be TRBD1 (6 bases). Germline V gene lookup returns CDR1 SGHRS and CDR2 YFSETQ. Trimming left V 0 bases short and J 6 bases short, with 13 bases between. The CDR3 is made up of 15 amino acids. The CDR3 loop is CASSLGRGAGQPQHF. The CDR3 coding sequence is TGCGCCAGCAGCTTGGGACGGGGGGCCGGTCAGCCCCAGCATTTT.

As to this clonotype: This could be a read error, since a much larger clone is one nucleotide away. The chain uses TRBV6-1 and TRBJ1-2, with a tentative D call TRBD1 (6 bases). CDR1 and CDR2 (germline): MNHNS, SASEGT. This CDR3 has 13 residues. CDR3 in DNA: TGTGCCAGCAGTGCTCCTGGGACATACGGCTGCACCTTC. It is translated as CASSAPGTYGCTF.

This clonotype was counted between two and nine times. The chain joins TRBV5-1 to TRBJ2-1, with D possibly matching TRBD2 (6 bases). V was cut by 4 bases and J by 7 bases, with 12 bases left in between. Per germline, CDR1 SGHRS and CDR2 YFSETQ. This CDR3 spans 13 amino acids. CDR3 bases: TGCGCCAGCAGCCCGAGGAGGGCGAATGAGCAGTTCTTC. This encodes CASSPRRANEQFF.

Many counts were recorded for this clonotype. J is TRBJ2-1 and V is TRBV29-1; 7 nucleotides agree with TRBD2. The CDR3 spans 14 residues. V was pared by 4 bases and J by 14 bases, with 17 bases of the junction left unmatched. Per germline, CDR1 SQVTM and CDR2 ANQGSEA. The CDR3 loop is CSVVGGTAGRREFF. The CDR3 DNA reads as TGCAGCGTTGTGGGGGGGACCGCGGGCCGCAGGGAGTTCTTC.

On this clonotype itself: This could be a read error, since a much larger clone is one nucleotide away. The V gene is TRBV12-5, the J gene TRBJ2-7, with 11 bases matching TRBD1. There are 15 residues in the CDR3. Germline V lookup: CDR1 LGHNT, CDR2 FRNRAP. With V trimmed by 2 bases and J by 5 bases, 5 bases remained unmatched. In DNA, the CDR3 is TGTGCTAGTGGTTTGACTCAGGACAGGGGGCACGAGCAGTACTTC. Residues: CASGLTQDRGHEQYF.

With respect to this clonotype: A much bigger clone sits one base away, suggesting this may be a read error. For the CDR3, the DNA is TGTGCCAGCAGACACGAACTAGTCAATGAGCAGTTCTTC. Amino acids: CASRHELVNEQFF. The rearrangement joins TRBV6-2 or TRBV6-3 to TRBJ2-1; tentatively, D is TRBD2 (5 bases). CDR1 is MNHEY and CDR2 is SVGEGT in the germline V gene. Trimming took off 6 bases at V and 6 bases at J, with 12 bases between the two ends. The CDR3 is 13 residues long.

This clonotype was seen only a few times. Here the CDR3 reads CASSSGQTISNQPQHF. In DNA form, the CDR3 reads TGTGCCAGCAGCTCGGGACAGACGATTAGCAATCAGCCCCAGCATTTT. The chain employs TRBV5-5 and TRBJ1-5, with 7 bases lining up with TRBD1. The CDR3 sequence is 16 residues long. Looked up from germline, CDR1 is SGHKS and CDR2 is YYEKEE (reference sequence). V lost 3 bases and J lost 0; bases outside the gene matches: 6.

On this clonotype itself: It may be a read error: a sequence one base away is much more abundant. The genes are TRBV6-5 and TRBJ1-1; D remains unclear. Per germline, CDR1 MNHEY and CDR2 SVGAGI. CDR3 length equals 9 residues. This CDR3 reads CVSSSEAFF. DNA of the CDR3: TGTGTCAGCAGCAGCGAAGCTTTCTTT.

This clonotype was found many times. V usage is TRBV11-2 and J usage is TRBJ1-2; 8 nucleotides line up with TRBD1. V shed 1 base and J 7 bases; nucleotides not matched to a gene: 11. Germline CDR1 is SGHAT and CDR2 is FQNNGV. The CDR3 contains 16 residues. For the CDR3, the DNA is TGTGCCAGCAGCTTAGGGTGGCAGGGGGCGTACGGTGGCTACACCTTC. Its protein is CASSLGWQGAYGGYTF.

This chain joins TRBV12-3 or TRBV12-4 and TRBJ1-3; a possible D gene is TRBD1 (5 bases). The CDR3 has 15 residues. V was trimmed by 1 base and J by 2 bases, leaving 9 bases between them. The CDR3, as DNA: TGTGCCAGCAGTTTAGGCAAGGGACCTGGAAACACCATATATTTT. Its translation: CASSLGKGPGNTIYF.